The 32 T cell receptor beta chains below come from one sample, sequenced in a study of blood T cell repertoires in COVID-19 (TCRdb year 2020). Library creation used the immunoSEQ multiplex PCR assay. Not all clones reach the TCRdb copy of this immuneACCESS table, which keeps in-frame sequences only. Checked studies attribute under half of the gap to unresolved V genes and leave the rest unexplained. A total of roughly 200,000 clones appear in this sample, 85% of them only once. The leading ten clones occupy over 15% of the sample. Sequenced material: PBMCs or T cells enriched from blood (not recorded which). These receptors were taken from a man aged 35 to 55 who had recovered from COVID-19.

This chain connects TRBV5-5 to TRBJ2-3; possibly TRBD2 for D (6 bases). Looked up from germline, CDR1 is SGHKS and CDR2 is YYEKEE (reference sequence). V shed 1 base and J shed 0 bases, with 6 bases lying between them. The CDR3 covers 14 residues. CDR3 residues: CASSLSGSTDTQYF. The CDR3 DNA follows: TGTGCCAGCAGCTTGAGCGGGAGCACAGATACGCAGTATTTT.

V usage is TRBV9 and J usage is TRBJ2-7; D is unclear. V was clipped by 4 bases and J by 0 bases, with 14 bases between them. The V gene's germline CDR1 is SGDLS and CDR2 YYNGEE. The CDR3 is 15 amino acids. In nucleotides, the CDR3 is TGTGCCAGCAGCCCCCAGGTAGAACTCTCCTACGAGCAGTACTTC. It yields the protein CASSPQVELSYEQYF.

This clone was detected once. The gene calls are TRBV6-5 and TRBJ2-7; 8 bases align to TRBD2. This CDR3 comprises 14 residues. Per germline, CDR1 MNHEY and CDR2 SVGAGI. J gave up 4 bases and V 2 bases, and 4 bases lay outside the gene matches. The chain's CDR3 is CASSYAREGYEQYF. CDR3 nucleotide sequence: TGTGCCAGCAGTTACGCCCGGGAGGGTTACGAGCAGTACTTC.

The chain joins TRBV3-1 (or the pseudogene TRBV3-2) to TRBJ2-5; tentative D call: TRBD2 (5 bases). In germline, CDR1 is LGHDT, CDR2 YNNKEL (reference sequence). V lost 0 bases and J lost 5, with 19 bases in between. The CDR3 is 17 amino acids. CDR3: CASSQDHVQLARETQYF. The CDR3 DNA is TGTGCCAGCAGCCAAGATCATGTTCAGCTAGCTAGGGAGACCCAGTACTTC.

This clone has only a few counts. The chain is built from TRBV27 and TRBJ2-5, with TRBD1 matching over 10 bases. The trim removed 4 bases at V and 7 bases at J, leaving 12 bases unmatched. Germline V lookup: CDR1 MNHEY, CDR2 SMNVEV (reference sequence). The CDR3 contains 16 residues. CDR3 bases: TGTGCCAGCAGTTCCGGGAGACAGGGGGCGCTGGGGACCCAGTACTTC. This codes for CASSSGRQGALGTQYF.

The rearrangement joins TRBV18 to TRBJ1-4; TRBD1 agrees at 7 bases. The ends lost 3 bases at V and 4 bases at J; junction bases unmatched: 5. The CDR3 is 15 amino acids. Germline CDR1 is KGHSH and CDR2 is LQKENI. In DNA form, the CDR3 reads TGTGCCAGCTCACCCCGGACAGGAAATAATGAAAAACTGTTTTTT. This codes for CASSPRTGNNEKLFF.

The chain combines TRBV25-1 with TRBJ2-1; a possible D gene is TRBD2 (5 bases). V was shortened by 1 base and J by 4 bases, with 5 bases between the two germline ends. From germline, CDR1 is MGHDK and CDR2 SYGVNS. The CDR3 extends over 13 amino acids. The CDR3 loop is CASSESGYNEQFF. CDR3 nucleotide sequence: TGTGCCAGCAGTGAATCGGGATACAATGAGCAGTTCTTC.

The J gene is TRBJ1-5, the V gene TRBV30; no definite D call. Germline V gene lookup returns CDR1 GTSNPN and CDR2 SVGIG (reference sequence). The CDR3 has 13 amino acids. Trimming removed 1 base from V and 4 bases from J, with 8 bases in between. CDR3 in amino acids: CAWSAVRNQPQHF. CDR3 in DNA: TGTGCCTGGAGTGCGGTCAGGAATCAGCCCCAGCATTTT.

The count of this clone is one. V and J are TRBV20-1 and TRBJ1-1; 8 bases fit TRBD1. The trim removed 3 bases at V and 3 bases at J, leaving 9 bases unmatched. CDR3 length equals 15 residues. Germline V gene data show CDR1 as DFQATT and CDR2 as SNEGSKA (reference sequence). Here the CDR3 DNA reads TGCAGTGCTAGTCGCGAACCAGGGGGCTACACTGAAGCTTTCTTT. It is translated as CSASREPGGYTEAFF.

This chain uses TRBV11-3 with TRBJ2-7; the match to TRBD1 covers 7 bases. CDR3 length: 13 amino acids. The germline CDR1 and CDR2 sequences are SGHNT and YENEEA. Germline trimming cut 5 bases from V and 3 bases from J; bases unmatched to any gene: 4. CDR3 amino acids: CASSPGQHYEQYF. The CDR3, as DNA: TGTGCCAGCAGCCCGGGACAGCACTACGAGCAGTACTTC.

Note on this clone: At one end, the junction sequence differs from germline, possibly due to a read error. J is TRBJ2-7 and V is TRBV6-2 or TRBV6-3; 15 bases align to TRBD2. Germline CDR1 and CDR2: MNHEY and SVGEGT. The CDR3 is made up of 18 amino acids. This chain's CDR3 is CASSPGLAGGLVSHEQYF. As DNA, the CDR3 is TGTGCCAGCAGCCCTGGACTAGCGGGAGGGCTCGTCTCCCACGAGCAGTACTTC.

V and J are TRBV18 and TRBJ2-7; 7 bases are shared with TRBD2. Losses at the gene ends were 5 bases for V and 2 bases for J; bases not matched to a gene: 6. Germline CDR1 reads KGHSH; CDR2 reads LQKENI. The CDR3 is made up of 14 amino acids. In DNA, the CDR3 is TGTGCCAGCTCATCGACCGGGACTACCTACGAGCAGTACTTC. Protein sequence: CASSSTGTTYEQYF.

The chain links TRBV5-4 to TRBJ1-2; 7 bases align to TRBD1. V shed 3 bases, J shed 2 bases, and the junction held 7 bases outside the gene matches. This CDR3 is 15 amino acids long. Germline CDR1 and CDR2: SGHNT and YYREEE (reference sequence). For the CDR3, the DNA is TGTGCCAGCAGCTCCTTGGACAGGATAAACTATGGCTACACCTTC. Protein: CASSSLDRINYGYTF.

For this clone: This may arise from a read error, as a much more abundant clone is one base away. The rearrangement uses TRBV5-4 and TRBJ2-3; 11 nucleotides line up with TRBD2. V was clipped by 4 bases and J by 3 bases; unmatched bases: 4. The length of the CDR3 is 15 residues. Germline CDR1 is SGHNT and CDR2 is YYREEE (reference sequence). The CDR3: CASSPGTSGTDTQYF. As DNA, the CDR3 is TGTGCCAGCAGCCCCGGGACTAGCGGAACAGATACGCAGTATTTT.

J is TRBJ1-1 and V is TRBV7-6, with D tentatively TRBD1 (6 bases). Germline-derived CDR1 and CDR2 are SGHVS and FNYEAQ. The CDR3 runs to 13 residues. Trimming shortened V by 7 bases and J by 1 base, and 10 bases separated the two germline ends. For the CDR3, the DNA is TGTGCCAGCACACAGGGTCCGAACACTGAAGCTTTCTTT. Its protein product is CASTQGPNTEAFF.

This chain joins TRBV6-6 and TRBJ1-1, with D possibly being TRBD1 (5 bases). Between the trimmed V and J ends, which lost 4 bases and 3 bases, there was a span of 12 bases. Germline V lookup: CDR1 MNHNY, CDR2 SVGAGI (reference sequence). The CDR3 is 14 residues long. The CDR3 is CASSLTTEHTEAFF. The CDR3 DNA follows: TGTGCCAGCAGTTTAACGACAGAACACACTGAAGCTTTCTTT.

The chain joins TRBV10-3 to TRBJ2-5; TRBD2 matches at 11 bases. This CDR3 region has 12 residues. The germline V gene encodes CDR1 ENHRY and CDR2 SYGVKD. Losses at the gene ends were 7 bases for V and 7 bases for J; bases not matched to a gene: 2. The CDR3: CAIKGTSGTQYF. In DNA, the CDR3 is TGTGCCATCAAAGGGACTAGCGGGACCCAGTACTTC.

The DNA of the CDR3 is TGTGCCAGCAGTGTGTCCAGGGGAGGCTACACCTTC. It encodes CASSVSRGGYTF. V gene TRBV2 combines with J gene TRBJ1-2; tentatively, D is TRBD1 (6 bases). The CDR3 has 12 residues. CDR1 and CDR2 from the germline V gene are SNHLY and FYNNEI. Trimming removed 4 bases from V and 8 bases from J, with 11 bases in between. Complete variable domain (other parts from reference TRBV2 and TRBJ1-2): EPEVTQTPSHQVTQMGQEVILRCVPISNHLYFYWYRQILGQKVEFLVSFYNNEISEKSEIFDDQFSVERPDGSNFTLKIRSTKLEDSAMYFCASSVSRGGYTFGSGTRLTVV.

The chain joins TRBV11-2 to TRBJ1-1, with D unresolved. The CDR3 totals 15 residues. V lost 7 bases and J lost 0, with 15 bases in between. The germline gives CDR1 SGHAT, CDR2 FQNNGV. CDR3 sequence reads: CASTVASSMNTEAFF. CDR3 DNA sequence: TGTGCCAGCACCGTAGCCTCCTCGATGAACACTGAAGCTTTCTTT.

The chain's CDR3 is CASSWTSGTTYNEQFF. The CDR3 region has the DNA TGTGCCAGCAGCTGGACTAGCGGGACCACCTACAATGAGCAGTTCTTC. The chain uses TRBV7-6 and TRBJ2-1, with 12 positions matching TRBD2. Germline V gene data show CDR1 as SGHVS and CDR2 as FNYEAQ. The CDR3 length is 16 residues. V gave up 4 bases and J gave up 2 bases; unmatched junction bases: 3.

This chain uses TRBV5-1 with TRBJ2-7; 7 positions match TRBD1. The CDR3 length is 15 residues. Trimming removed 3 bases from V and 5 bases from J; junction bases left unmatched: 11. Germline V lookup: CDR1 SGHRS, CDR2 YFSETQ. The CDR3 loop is CASSSLPSQGDEQYF. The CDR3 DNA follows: TGCGCCAGCAGCTCCTTACCCTCCCAGGGGGACGAGCAGTACTTC.

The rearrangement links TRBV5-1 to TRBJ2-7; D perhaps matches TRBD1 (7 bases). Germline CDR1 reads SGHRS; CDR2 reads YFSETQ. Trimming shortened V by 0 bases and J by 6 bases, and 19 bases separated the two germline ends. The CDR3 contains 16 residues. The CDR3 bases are TGCGCCAGCAGCTTGGAGACGGGACAGCACGGGGGCGAGCAGTACTTC. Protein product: CASSLETGQHGGEQYF.

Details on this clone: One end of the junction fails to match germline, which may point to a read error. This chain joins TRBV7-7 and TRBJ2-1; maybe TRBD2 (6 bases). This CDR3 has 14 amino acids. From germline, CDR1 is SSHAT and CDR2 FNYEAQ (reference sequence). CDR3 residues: CASSFAGRGDEQFF. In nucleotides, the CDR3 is TGTGCTAGCAGCTTCGCGGGGAGAGGTGATGAGCAGTTCTTC.

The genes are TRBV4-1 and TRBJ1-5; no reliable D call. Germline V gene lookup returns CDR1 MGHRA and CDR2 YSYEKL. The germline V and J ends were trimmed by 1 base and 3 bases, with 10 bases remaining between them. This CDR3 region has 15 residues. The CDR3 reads CASSQGWSLNQPQHF. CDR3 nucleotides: TGCGCCAGCAGCCAAGGGTGGAGCCTCAATCAGCCCCAGCATTTT.

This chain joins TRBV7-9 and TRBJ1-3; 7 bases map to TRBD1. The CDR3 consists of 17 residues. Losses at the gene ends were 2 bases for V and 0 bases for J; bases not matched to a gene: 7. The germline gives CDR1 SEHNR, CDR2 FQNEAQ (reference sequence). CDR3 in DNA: TGTGCCAGCAGCTTATGGGGAGACAGGGACTCTGGAAACACCATATATTTT. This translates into CASSLWGDRDSGNTIYF.

DNA for the CDR3: TGTGCCAGCAGTTTCTACAGGGGGGCAACTAATGAAAAACTGTTTTTT. Encoded protein: CASSFYRGATNEKLFF. The rearrangement links TRBV28 to TRBJ1-4; 8 bases line up with TRBD1. Germline V lookup: CDR1 MDHEN, CDR2 SYDVKM. V gave up 3 bases and J gave up 0 bases; unmatched junction bases: 3. The CDR3 sequence is 16 residues long. The full variable domain, rest sourced from reference TRBV28 and TRBJ1-4, is DVKVTQSSRYLVKRTGEKVFLECVQDMDHENMFWYRQDPGLGLRLIYFSYDVKMKEKGDIPEGYSVSREKKERFSLILESASTNQTSMYLCASSFYRGATNEKLFFGSGTQLSVL.

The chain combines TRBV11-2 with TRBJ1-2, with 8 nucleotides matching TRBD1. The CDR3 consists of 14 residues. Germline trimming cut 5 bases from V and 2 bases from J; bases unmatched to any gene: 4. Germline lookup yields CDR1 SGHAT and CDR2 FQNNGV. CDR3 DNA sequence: TGTGCCAGCAGCCTAGGACAGGGCAACTATGGCTACACCTTC. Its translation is CASSLGQGNYGYTF.

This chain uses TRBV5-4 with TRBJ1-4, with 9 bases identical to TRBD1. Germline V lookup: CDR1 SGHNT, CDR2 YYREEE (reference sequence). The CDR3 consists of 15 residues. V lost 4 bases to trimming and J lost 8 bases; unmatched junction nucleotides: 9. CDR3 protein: CASSLPGTGLEKLFF. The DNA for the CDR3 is TGTGCCAGCAGCCTCCCCGGGACAGGGCTCGAAAAACTGTTTTTT.

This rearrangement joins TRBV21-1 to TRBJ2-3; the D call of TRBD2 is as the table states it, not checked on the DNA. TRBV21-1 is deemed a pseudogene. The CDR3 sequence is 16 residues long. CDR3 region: CASSKRERNRTDTQYF. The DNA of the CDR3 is TGTGCCAGCAGCAAACGGGAGCGGAACCGCACAGATACGCAGTATTTT.

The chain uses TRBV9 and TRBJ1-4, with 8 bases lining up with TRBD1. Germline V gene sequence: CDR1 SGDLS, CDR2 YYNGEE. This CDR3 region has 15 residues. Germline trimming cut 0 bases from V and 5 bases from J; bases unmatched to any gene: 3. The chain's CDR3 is CASSVGDRGNEKLFF. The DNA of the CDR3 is TGTGCCAGCAGCGTAGGAGACAGGGGAAATGAAAAACTGTTTTTT.

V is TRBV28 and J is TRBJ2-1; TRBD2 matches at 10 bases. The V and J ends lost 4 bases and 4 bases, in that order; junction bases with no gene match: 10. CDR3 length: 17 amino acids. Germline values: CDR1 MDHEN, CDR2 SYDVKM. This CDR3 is CASSSPSTSGKYNEQFF. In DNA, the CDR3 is TGTGCCAGCAGTTCCCCCTCCACTAGCGGGAAATACAATGAGCAGTTCTTC. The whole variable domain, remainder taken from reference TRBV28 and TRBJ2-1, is DVKVTQSSRYLVKRTGEKVFLECVQDMDHENMFWYRQDPGLGLRLIYFSYDVKMKEKGDIPEGYSVSREKKERFSLILESASTNQTSMYLCASSSPSTSGKYNEQFFGPGTRLTVL.

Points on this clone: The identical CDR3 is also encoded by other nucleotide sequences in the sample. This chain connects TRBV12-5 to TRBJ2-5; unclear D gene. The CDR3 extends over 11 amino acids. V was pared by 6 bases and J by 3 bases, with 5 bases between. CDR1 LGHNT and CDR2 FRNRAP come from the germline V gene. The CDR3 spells CASGLEETQYF. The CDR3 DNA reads TGTGCTAGTGGCCTCGAAGAGACCCAGTACTTC.